This T cell receptor (beta chain) was recovered during a study of blood T cell repertoires in COVID-19. Libraries were prepared by immunoSEQ multiplex PCR; TCRdb keeps only in-frame clonotypes and omits some of them. The sample lists tens of thousands of clones, roughly 83% seen once, with 6.5% to 7.5% in the top ten. The CDR3 contains 12 residues. The germline V gene has CDR1 LNHDA and CDR2 SQIVND (reference sequence). The germline V and J ends were trimmed by 0 bases and 6 bases, with 3 bases remaining between them. This TCR was sampled from a man aged 25-45 years with COVID-19, enrolled during active disease. The sequenced material came from peripheral blood. This chain uses TRBV19 with TRBJ1-5; D uncertain. CDR3 residues: CASSIESQPQHF. CDR3 bases: TGTGCCAGTAGTATAGAGAGTCAGCCCCAGCATTTT.